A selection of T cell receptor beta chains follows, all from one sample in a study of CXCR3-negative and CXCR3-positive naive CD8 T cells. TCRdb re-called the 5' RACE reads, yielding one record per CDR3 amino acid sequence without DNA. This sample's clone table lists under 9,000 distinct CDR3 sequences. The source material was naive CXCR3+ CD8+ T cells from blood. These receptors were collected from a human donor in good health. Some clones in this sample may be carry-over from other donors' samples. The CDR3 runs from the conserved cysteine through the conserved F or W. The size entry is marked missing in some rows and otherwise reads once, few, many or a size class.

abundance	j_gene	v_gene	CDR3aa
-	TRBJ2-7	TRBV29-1	CSVGTMATEQYF
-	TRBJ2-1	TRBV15	CATSRDRGTSGGRSYNEQFF
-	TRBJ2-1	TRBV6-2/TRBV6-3	CASSTHASGFSYNEQFF
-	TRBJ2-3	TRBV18	CASSPPVVFKSTDTQYF
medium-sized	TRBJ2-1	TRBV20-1	CSARGTGTSGLYKEQFF
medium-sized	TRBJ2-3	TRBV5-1	CASSFGESVGTQYF
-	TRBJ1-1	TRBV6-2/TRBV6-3	CASSYSGREAFF
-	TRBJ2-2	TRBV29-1	CSVVPFDKGNTGELFF
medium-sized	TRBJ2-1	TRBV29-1	CSVEGHLAGDYNEQFF
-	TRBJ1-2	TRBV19	CASSISGQLNYGYTF
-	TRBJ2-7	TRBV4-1	CASSQGSWDDEQYF
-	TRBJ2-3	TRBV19	CASGPDRGGPDTQYF
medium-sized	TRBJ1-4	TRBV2	CASSGAGPNEKLFF
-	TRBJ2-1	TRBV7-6	CASSFTSGGYNEQFF
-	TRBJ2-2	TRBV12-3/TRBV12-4	CASSDGQENTGELFF
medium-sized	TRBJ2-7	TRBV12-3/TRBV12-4	CASSWDDYEQYF
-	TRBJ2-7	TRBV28	CASSPRPLAAYEQYF
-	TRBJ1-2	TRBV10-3	CAISEPGDRADGYTF
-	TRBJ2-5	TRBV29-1	CSVEVLGEQETQYF
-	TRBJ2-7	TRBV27	CASSPLASSYEQYF
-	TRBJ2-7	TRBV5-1	CASSWTGGLSSYEQYF
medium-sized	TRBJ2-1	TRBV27	CASSLRGAMMQFF
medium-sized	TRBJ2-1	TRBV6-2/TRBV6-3	CASSTGRTSEQFF
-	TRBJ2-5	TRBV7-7	CASTLSVQETQYF
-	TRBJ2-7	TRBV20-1	CSAILAASSYEQYF
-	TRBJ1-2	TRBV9	CASSGSYGYTF
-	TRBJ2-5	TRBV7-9	CAQTPYAGRVFETQYF